A single sample gave rise to the 21 T cell receptor beta chains below, sequenced in a study of blood T cell repertoires in COVID-19 (dated by TCRdb to about 2020). Library preparation was by the immunoSEQ multiplex PCR assay. TCRdb re-hosts the immuneACCESS table, in-frame sequences only. Its copies lack some clones; in the studies checked, an unresolved V gene accounts for under half of them, and the cause for the rest is not known. The sample includes about 190,000 clones, with 84% observed a single time. Jointly, the top ten make up about a fifth of the sample. Sequencing input: peripheral blood. These receptors originate from a human donor in a cohort sampled during active COVID-19.

This clone was seen once. The chain has TRBV7-6 and TRBJ2-3; 9 bases are shared with TRBD1. Germline V gene sequence: CDR1 SGHVS, CDR2 FNYEAQ. J gave up 4 bases and V 5 bases, and 10 bases lay outside the gene matches. This CDR3 region has 16 residues. CDR3 sequence reads: CASSRAPGQGSDTQYF. In nucleotides, the CDR3 is TGTGCCAGCAGCCGCGCCCCGGGACAGGGATCAGATACGCAGTATTTT. Based on the CDR3 plus reference TRBV7-6 and TRBJ2-3, the full variable domain is GAGVSQSPRYKVTKRGQDVALRCDPISGHVSLYWYRQALGQGPEFLTYFNYEAQQDKSGLPNDRFSAERPEGSISTLTIQRTEQRDSAMYRCASSRAPGQGSDTQYFGPGTRLTVL.

This sequence joins TRBV9 and TRBJ2-2; a possible D gene is TRBD1 (5 bases). Trimming left V 0 bases short and J 1 base short, with 7 bases between. Germline V lookup: CDR1 SGDLS, CDR2 YYNGEE. The CDR3 sequence is 15 residues long. Written as DNA, the CDR3 is TGTGCCAGCAGCGTAGGCAGGGAGAACACCGGGGAGCTGTTTTTT. Translation gives CASSVGRENTGELFF.

This clone was counted once. The V gene is TRBV11-2, the J gene TRBJ2-1; 11 bases are a match to TRBD1. The CDR3 sequence is 14 residues long. Unmatched junction bases numbered 2, after V lost 6 bases and J lost 4 bases. The germline CDR1 and CDR2 sequences are SGHAT and FQNNGV. The DNA of the CDR3 is TGTGCCAGCAGAGGGACAGGGGGGTACAATGAGCAGTTCTTC. Protein sequence: CASRGTGGYNEQFF.

This clone was detected many times. The chain couples TRBV4-2 to TRBJ2-3, with D unresolved. The germline V gene encodes CDR1 LGHNA and CDR2 YNFKEQ. CDR3 length: 13 amino acids. V was trimmed by 4 bases and J by 0 bases, leaving 5 bases between them. The DNA of the CDR3 is TGTGCCAGCAGCCTTACTAGCACAGATACGCAGTATTTT. This sequence encodes CASSLTSTDTQYF.

This chain uses TRBV3-1 (or the pseudogene TRBV3-2) with TRBJ1-2, with D hard to call. The length of the CDR3 is 14 residues. Looked up from germline, CDR1 is LGHDT and CDR2 is YNNKEL (reference sequence). Trimming cost V 1 base and J 3 bases, with 9 bases left between them. Written as DNA, the CDR3 is TGTGCCAGCAGCCAAGGGGAGAGGCACTATGGCTACACCTTC. It yields the protein CASSQGERHYGYTF.

This clone was recorded many times. The chain recombines TRBV5-8 with TRBJ1-4, with 7 bases identical to TRBD1. This CDR3 region has 15 residues. Germline V lookup: CDR1 SGHTS, CDR2 YDEGEE. V lost 2 bases to trimming and J lost 2 bases; unmatched junction nucleotides: 3. CDR3 region: CASSFTRGTNEKLFF. The DNA for the CDR3 is TGTGCCAGCAGCTTTACCAGGGGGACTAATGAAAAACTGTTTTTT.

The rearrangement links TRBV2 to TRBJ2-3; D not resolved. Trimming stripped 6 bases from V and 4 bases from J, with 5 bases between. There are 11 residues in the CDR3. From germline, CDR1 is SNHLY and CDR2 FYNNEI. CDR3 nucleotides: TGTGCCAGCAGGGAGTCAGATACGCAGTATTTT. Residues: CASRESDTQYF. The variable domain in full, with the rest retrieved from reference TRBV2 and TRBJ2-3, is EPEVTQTPSHQVTQMGQEVILRCVPISNHLYFYWYRQILGQKVEFLVSFYNNEISEKSEIFDDQFSVERPDGSNFTLKIRSTKLEDSAMYFCASRESDTQYFGPGTRLTVL.

J is TRBJ1-5 and V is TRBV5-8, with D hard to call. Looked up from germline, CDR1 is SGHTS and CDR2 is YDEGEE. V lost 4 bases to trimming and J lost 7 bases, with 21 bases between them. The CDR3 spans 16 residues. CDR3 amino acids: CASSREDRGLGQPQHF. The CDR3 bases are TGTGCCAGCAGCCGGGAGGATCGGGGTTTAGGACAGCCCCAGCATTTT.

The chain employs TRBV5-1 and TRBJ2-2, with a weak D call TRBD2 (6 bases). The CDR3 has 16 amino acids. V was trimmed by 6 bases and J by 4 bases, leaving 19 bases between them. CDR1 SGHRS and CDR2 YFSETQ come from the germline V gene. The CDR3 nucleotides read TGCGCCAGCAACTCTCCAAGCGGGCAGTCCACCGGGGAGCTGTTTTTT. Its translation is CASNSPSGQSTGELFF.

The gene calls are TRBV7-2 and TRBJ1-6; TRBD1 agrees at 8 bases. Germline V lookup: CDR1 SGHTA, CDR2 FQGNSA. The CDR3 consists of 15 residues. V lost 5 bases, J lost 6 bases, and 6 bases stayed unmatched. CDR3 DNA sequence: TGTGCCAGCAGCCCAGGACAGGGTTCTAATTCACCCCTCCACTTT. It encodes CASSPGQGSNSPLHF.

In this sample, this clone turned up a few times. The genes are TRBV7-8 and TRBJ2-3, with 10 bases that match TRBD2. The CDR3 spans 13 residues. The J segment lost 2 bases and the V segment lost 9 bases, leaving 2 bases of the junction unmatched. Germline CDR1 reads SGHVS; CDR2 reads FQNEAQ. In DNA form, the CDR3 reads TGTGCCAGTGGACTAGCGGTCACAGATACGCAGTATTTT. Amino acid sequence: CASGLAVTDTQYF.

The chain combines TRBV18 with TRBJ1-1, with 7 bases identical to TRBD1. The V segment lost 5 bases and the J segment 1 base; nucleotides outside the gene matches: 7. The germline V gene encodes CDR1 KGHSH and CDR2 LQKENI. The CDR3 spans 15 residues. CDR3 region: CASSSFAGGNTEAFF. Here the CDR3 DNA reads TGTGCCAGCTCATCATTTGCAGGGGGGAACACTGAAGCTTTCTTT.

The rearrangement links TRBV6-6 to TRBJ2-7, with 7 bases identical to TRBD1. The ends lost 4 bases at V and 0 bases at J; junction bases unmatched: 9. The germline V gene encodes CDR1 MNHNY and CDR2 SVGAGI (reference sequence). The CDR3 contains 16 residues. CDR3 loop: CASSSAGTESSYEQYV. The CDR3 nucleotides are TGTGCCAGCAGTTCCGCCGGGACAGAGAGCTCCTACGAGCAGTACGTC.

This chain uses TRBV3-1 (or the pseudogene TRBV3-2) with TRBJ2-6; D is possibly TRBD1 (5 bases). Trimming removed 8 bases at V and 0 bases at J, with 26 bases between. CDR1 is LGHDT and CDR2 is YNNKEL in the germline V gene (reference sequence). This CDR3 is built from 20 residues. The chain's CDR3 is CASQYYKKGEALSGANVLTF. The CDR3 DNA follows: TGTGCCAGCCAATATTACAAAAAAGGGGAAGCGCTCTCTGGGGCCAACGTCCTGACTTTC.

CDR3 in amino acids: CASSPTSGDETQYF. The CDR3 DNA is TGTGCCAGCTCACCCACTAGCGGAGACGAGACCCAGTACTTC. The chain joins TRBV18 to TRBJ2-5; 8 nucleotides match TRBD2. Germline trimming cut 3 bases from V and 5 bases from J; bases unmatched to any gene: 5. This CDR3 is 14 amino acids long. The V gene's germline CDR1 is KGHSH and CDR2 LQKENI.

This chain joins TRBV4-2 and TRBJ2-3; TRBD2 aligns across 9 bases. The CDR3 runs to 18 residues. Germline V gene sequence: CDR1 LGHNA, CDR2 YNFKEQ. V trimming: 1 base; J trimming: 4 bases; junction bases outside the gene matches: 12. The CDR3 protein is CASSQGTSGGFGADTQYF. CDR3 DNA sequence: TGTGCCAGCAGCCAAGGAACGAGCGGGGGGTTCGGGGCAGATACGCAGTATTTT.

This chain connects TRBV7-9 to TRBJ2-6; tentative D call: TRBD2 (5 bases). This CDR3 spans 14 amino acids. Trimming removed 7 bases at V and 1 base at J, with 8 bases between. Germline V CDR1 and CDR2: SEHNR, FQNEAQ (reference sequence). This CDR3 reads CASTRGSGANVLTF. The DNA of the CDR3 is TGTGCCAGCACCCGGGGATCTGGGGCCAACGTCCTGACTTTC.

The chain has TRBV27 and TRBJ1-1; the match to TRBD1 covers 11 bases. Germline V gives CDR1 MNHEY, CDR2 SMNVEV (reference sequence). The trim removed 5 bases at V and 4 bases at J, leaving 9 bases unmatched. This CDR3 has 16 residues. The CDR3: CASSRNPGTGGTEAFF. The CDR3 coding sequence is TGTGCCAGCAGTCGAAACCCCGGGACAGGGGGCACTGAAGCTTTCTTT.

The count of this clone is one. This CDR3 reads CASSQNGQIRNYGYTF. Written as DNA, the CDR3 is TGTGCCAGCAGCCAAAACGGACAGATAAGAAACTATGGCTACACCTTC. The rearrangement links TRBV3-1 (or the pseudogene TRBV3-2) to TRBJ1-2; perhaps TRBD1 as D (6 bases). The CDR3 sequence is 16 residues long. Trimming took 2 bases from V and 2 from J, leaving 15 bases between them. Germline V gives CDR1 LGHDT, CDR2 YNNKEL (reference sequence).

V is TRBV2 and J is TRBJ1-1; TRBD1 is a possible D gene (5 bases). V lost 4 bases, J lost 3 bases, and 12 bases lay in between. CDR3 length: 14 amino acids. CDR1 SNHLY and CDR2 FYNNEI come from the germline V gene. This chain's CDR3 is CASSVMVGDTEAFF. CDR3 coding DNA: TGTGCCAGCAGTGTAATGGTAGGGGACACTGAAGCTTTCTTT.

To note about this clone: Other DNA sequences in this specimen translate into the identical CDR3. The rearrangement uses TRBV11-2 and TRBJ2-3; D is unresolved. The V gene's germline CDR1 is SGHAT and CDR2 FQNNGV. Trimming stripped 1 base from V and 0 bases from J, with 8 bases between. The CDR3 length is 15 residues. The CDR3 loop reads CASSLGTSSTDTQYF. The CDR3 DNA sequence: TGTGCCAGCAGCTTAGGCACTTCGAGCACAGATACGCAGTATTTT.